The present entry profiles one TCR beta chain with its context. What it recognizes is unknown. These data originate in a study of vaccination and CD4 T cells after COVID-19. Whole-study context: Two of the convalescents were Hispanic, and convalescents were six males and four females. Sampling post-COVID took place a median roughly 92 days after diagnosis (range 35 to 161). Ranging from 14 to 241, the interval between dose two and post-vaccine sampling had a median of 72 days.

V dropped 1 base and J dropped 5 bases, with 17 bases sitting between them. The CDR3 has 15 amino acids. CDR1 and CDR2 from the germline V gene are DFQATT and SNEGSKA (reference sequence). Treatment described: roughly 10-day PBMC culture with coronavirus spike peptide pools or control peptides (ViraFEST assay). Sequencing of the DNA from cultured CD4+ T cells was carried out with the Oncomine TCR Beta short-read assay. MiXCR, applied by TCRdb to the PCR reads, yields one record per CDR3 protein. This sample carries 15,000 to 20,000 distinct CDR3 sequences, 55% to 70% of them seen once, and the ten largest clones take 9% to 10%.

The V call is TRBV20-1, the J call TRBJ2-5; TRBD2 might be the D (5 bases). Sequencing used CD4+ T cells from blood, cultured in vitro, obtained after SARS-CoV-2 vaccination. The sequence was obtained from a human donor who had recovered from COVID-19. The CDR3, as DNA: TGCAGTGCTAGAGGTCGGGCTAGCCTAATGGAGACCCAGTACTTC. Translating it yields CSARGRASLMETQYF.